This T cell receptor beta chain emerged from a study of cytomegalovirus exposure and HLA in healthy donors. It was with 60 Vbeta and 13 Jbeta primers that the PCR ran. Sequenced by immunoSEQ multiplex PCR; TCRdb stores in-frame clones only, minus some. The data hold 95,000 to 150,000 clones, with over 65% observed a single time. Regarding the study as a whole: The study dropped some indistinguishable V segments, TRBV6-2 and TRBV6-3 among them. Among TCR sequences, most were rare, though some public TCRs appeared in many donors.

V was cut by 0 bases and J by 1 base, with 10 bases left in between. In germline, CDR1 is SGHNT, CDR2 YYREEE (reference sequence). CDR3 length equals 15 residues. Note on this clone: The antigen is not known.

The receptor was isolated from a man aged 50-59 years in good health and CMV-seronegative. The rearrangement joins TRBV5-4 to TRBJ1-1; D is unresolved. The sample taken for sequencing was PBMCs. The CDR3 DNA reads TGTGCCAGCAGCTTGGGGTATGGAGGGAACACTGAAGCTTTCTTT. Protein product: CASSLGYGGNTEAFF.